This paragraph reports one T cell receptor beta chain. At one end, the junction sequence differs from germline, possibly due to a read error. The data were obtained in a study of blood T cells in healthy people across ages. CDR1 SEHNR and CDR2 FQNEAQ come from the germline V gene (reference sequence). CDR3 size: 14 residues. For the second PCR, which ran for about 6 to 11 cycles, a sample-barcoded 5' primer and a J-beta primer mix were used. Using its own MiXCR run on the 5' RACE reads, TCRdb lists one record per CDR3 protein. The sample carries about 930,000 distinct CDR3 sequences, 29% recorded once. The same specimen was also included in a second study, on T cells of mothers and their children.

The sequenced sample was blood. This sequence was found in a middle-aged woman in good health. The rearrangement links TRBV7-9 to TRBJ2-1, with D unclear. CDR3 bases: TGTGCCAGCAACTTATCAAGCGCCTACAATGAGCAGTTCTTC. Translated: CASNLSSAYNEQFF.